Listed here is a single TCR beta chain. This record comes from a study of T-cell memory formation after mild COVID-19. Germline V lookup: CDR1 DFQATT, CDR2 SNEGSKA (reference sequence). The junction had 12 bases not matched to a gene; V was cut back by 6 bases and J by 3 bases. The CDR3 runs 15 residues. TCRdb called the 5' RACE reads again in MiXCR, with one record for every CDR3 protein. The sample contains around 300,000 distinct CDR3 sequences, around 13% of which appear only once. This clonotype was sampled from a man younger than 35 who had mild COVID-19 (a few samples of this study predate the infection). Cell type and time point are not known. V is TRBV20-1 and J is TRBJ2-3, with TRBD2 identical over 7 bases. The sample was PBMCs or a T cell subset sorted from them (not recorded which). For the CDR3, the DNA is TGCAGTGCCACGGCTCTAGCGGTGTTAACAGATACGCAGTATTTT. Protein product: CSATALAVLTDTQYF.